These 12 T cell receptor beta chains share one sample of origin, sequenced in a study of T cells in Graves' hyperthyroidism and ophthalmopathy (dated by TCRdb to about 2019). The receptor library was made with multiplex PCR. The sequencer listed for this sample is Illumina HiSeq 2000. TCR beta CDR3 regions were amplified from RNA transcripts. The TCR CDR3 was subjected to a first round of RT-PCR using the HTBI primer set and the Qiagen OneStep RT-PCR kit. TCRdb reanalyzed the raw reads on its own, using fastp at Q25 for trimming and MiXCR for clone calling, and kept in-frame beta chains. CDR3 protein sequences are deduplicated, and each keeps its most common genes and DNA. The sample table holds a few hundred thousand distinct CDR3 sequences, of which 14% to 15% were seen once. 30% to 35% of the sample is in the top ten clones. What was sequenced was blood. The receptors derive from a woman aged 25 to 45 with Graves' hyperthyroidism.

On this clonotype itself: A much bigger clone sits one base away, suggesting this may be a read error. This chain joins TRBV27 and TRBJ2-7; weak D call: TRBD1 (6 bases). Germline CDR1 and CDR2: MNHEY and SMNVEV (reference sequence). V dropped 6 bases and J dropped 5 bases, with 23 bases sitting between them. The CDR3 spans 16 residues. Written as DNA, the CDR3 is TGTGCCAGCAGACCATTTCCGACAAGGGGGACGAACGAGCAGTACTTC. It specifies CASRPFPTRGTNEQYF.

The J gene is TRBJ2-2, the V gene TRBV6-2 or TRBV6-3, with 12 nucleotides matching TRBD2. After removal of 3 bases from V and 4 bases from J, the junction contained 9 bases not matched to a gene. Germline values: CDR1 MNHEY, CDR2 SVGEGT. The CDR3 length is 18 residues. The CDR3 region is CASSYPSSGRAFTGELFF. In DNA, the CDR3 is TGTGCCAGCAGTTATCCTTCTAGCGGGAGGGCCTTCACCGGGGAGCTGTTTTTT.

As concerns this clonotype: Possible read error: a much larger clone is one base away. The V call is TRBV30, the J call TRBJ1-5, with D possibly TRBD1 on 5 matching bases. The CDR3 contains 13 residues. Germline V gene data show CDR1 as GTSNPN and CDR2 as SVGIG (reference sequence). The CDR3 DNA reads TGTGCCTGGAGTGGGGGGATGGATCAGCCCGAGCATTTT. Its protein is CAWSGGMDQPEHF.

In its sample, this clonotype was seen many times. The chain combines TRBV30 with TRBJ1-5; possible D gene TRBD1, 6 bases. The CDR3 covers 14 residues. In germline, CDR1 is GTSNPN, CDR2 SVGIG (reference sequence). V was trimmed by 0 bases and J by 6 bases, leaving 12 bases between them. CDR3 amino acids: CAWSVGGAGQPQHF. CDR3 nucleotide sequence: TGTGCCTGGAGTGTTGGGGGGGCCGGTCAGCCCCAGCATTTT.

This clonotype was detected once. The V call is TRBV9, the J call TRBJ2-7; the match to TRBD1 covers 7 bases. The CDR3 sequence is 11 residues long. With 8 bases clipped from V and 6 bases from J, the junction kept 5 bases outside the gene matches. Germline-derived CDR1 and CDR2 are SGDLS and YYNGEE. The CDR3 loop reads CARDRECEQYF. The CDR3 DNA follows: TGTGCCAGAGACAGGGAGTGCGAGCAGTACTTC. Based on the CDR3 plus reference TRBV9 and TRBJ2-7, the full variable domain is DSGVTQTPKHLITATGQRVTLRCSPRSGDLSVYWYQQSLDQGLQFLIQYYNGEERAKGNILERFSAQQFPDLHSELNLSSLELGDSALYFCARDRECEQYFGPGTRLTVT.

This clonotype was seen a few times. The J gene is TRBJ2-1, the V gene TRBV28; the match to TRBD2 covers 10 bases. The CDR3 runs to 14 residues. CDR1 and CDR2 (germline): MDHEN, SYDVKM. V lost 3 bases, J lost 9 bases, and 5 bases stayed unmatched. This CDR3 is CASSLASGSSEQFF. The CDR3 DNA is TGTGCCAGCAGTTTGGCTAGCGGGAGTTCTGAGCAGTTCTTC.

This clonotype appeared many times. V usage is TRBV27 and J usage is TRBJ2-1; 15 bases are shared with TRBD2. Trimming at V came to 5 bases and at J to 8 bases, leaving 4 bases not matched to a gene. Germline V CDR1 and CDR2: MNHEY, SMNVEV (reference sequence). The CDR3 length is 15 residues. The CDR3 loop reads CASSPWTSGRDEQFF. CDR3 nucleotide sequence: TGTGCCAGCAGTCCCTGGACTAGCGGGAGGGATGAGCAGTTCTTC.

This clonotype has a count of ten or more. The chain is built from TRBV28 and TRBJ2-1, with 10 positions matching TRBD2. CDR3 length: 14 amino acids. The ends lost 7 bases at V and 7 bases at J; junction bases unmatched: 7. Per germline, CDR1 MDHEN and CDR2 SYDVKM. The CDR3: CASTRASGRNEQFF. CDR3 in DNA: TGTGCCAGCACCAGGGCTAGCGGGAGAAATGAGCAGTTCTTC.

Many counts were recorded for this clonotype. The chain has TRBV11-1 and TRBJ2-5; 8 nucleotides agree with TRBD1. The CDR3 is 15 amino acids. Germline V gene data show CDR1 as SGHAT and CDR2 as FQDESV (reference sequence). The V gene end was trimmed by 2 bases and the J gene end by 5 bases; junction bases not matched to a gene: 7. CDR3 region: CASSLSRGLGETQYF. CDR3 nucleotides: TGTGCCAGCAGCTTATCCAGGGGGCTCGGGGAGACCCAGTACTTC.

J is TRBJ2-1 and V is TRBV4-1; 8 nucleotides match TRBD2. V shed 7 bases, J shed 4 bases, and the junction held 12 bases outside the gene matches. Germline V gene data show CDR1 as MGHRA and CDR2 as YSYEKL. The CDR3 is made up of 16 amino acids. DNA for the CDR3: TGCGCCAGCACTTCCAAGATACCGGGGGGGTACAATGAGCAGTTCTTC. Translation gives CASTSKIPGGYNEQFF.

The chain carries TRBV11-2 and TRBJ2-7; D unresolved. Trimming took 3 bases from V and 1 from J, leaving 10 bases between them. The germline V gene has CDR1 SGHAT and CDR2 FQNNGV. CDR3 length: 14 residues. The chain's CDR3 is CASSFDTDSYEQYF. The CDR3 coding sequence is TGTGCCAGCAGCTTTGATACAGATTCCTACGAGCAGTACTTC. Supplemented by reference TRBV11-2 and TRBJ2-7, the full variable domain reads EAGVAQSPRYKIIEKRQSVAFWCNPISGHATLYWYQQILGQGPKLLIQFQNNGVVDDSQLPKDRFSAERLKGVDSTLKIQPAKLEDSAVYLCASSFDTDSYEQYFGPGTRLTVT.

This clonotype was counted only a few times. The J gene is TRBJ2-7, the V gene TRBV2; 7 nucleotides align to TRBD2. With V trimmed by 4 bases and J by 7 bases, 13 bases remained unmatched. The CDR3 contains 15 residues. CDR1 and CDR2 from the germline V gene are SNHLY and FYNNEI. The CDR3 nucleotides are TGTGCCAGCAGTGCCCCGCGGGAGTTCGGCGGGGAGCAGTACTTC. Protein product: CASSAPREFGGEQYF.